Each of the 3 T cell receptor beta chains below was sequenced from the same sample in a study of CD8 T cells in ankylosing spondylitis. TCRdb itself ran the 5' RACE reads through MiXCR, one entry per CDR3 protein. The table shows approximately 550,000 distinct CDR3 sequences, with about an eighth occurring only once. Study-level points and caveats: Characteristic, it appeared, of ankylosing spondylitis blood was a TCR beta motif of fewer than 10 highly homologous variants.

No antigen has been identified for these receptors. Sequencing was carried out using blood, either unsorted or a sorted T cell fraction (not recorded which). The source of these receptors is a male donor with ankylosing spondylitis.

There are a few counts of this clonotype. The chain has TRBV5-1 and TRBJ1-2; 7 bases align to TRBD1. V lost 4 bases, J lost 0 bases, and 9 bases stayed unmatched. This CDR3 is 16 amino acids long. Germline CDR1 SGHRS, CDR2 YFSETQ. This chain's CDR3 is CASSPQQGTANYGYTF. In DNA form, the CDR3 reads TGCGCCAGCAGCCCTCAACAGGGGACGGCTAACTATGGCTACACCTTC.

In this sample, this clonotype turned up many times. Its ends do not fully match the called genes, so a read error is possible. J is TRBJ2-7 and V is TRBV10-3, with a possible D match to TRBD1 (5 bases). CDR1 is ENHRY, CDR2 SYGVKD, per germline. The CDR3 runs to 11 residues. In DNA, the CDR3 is TGTGCCATCAGTGAGTCGGAGACAGCCATCTTC. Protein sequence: CAISESETAIF.

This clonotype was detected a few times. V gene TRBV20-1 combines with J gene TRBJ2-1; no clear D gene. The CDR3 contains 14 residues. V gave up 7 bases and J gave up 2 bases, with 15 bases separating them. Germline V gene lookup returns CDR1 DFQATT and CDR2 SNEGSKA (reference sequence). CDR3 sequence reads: CSVPGVPPYNEQFF. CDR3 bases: TGCAGTGTCCCGGGTGTCCCCCCCTACAATGAGCAGTTCTTC.